This T cell receptor beta chain is from a study of PD-1 blockade in mismatch repair-deficient tumors. CDR3 length equals 13 residues. Germline-derived CDR1 and CDR2 are SGHRS and YFSETQ. Trimming shortened V by 0 bases and J by 10 bases, and 13 bases separated the two germline ends. Sequencing used immunoSEQ multiplex PCR; TCRdb keeps in-frame clones, though not all of them. The data show tens of thousands of clones, 81% seen once. Sample: peripheral blood, taken 12 weeks after starting pembrolizumab. The genes are TRBV5-1 and TRBJ1-1; TRBD1 is a possible D gene (6 bases). This receptor was obtained from an adult with mismatch repair-deficient cancer. CDR3 nucleotide sequence: TGCGCCAGCAGCTTGGACCCAGGGGTTGTAGCTTTCTTT. Its translation: CASSLDPGVVAFF.